Listed below are T cell receptor beta chains from one sample, sequenced in a study of T cells in localized non-small cell lung cancer. Clones were read by immunoSEQ multiplex PCR, and TCRdb kept only the in-frame ones, dropping some. In the table there are about 33,000 clones, 80% of which are singletons. Sequencing used peripheral blood, obtained before any cancer treatment. The source of these receptors is a male donor older than 55 with stage III squamous cell lung carcinoma. CDR3s include the opening cysteine and the closing phenylalanine or tryptophan. D genes are given only for firm matches. A row's size may be missing; if present it is once, few, many or a size class.

>TRBD1|NA|TRBJ1-5|TRBV18
CASSQTEQGHQPQHF
TGTGCCAGCTCACAGACGGAACAGGGGCATCAGCCCCAGCATTTT
>NA|NA|TRBJ1-3|TRBV6-5
CASSYGAGLNTIYF
TGTGCCAGCAGTTACGGGGCGGGGTTGAACACCATATATTTT
>NA|NA|TRBJ1-2|TRBV5-1
CASSLDSGGARGYTF
TGCGCCAGCAGCTTGGACTCGGGAGGGGCGCGTGGCTACACCTTC
>NA|NA|TRBJ1-4|TRBV7-4
CASGSTRDRTNEKLFF
TGTGCCAGCGGATCTACTAGGGATCGGACTAATGAAAAACTGTTTTTT
>NA|NA|TRBJ2-2|TRBV2
CASSDSRGRTGELFF
TGTGCCAGCAGTGACTCCCGGGGGAGGACCGGGGAGCTGTTTTTT
>NA|NA|TRBJ2-5|TRBV7-6
CASSLVRSWTNQETQYF
TGTGCCAGCAGCTTAGTAAGGTCTTGGACTAACCAAGAGACCCAGTACTTC
>NA|NA|TRBJ1-2|TRBV5-4
CASSLAGGGQGNYGYTF
TGTGCCAGCAGCTTGGCCGGGGGGGGGCAAGGGAACTATGGCTACACCTTC
>NA|NA|TRBJ2-3|TRBV4-1
CASSSQSLDTQYF
TGCGCCAGCAGCTCCCAAAGTTTGGATACGCAGTATTTT
>NA|NA|TRBJ2-7|TRBV5-1
CASRTTPSTYEQYF
TGCGCCAGCAGGACGACCCCCTCTACTTACGAGCAGTACTTC
>NA|NA|TRBJ2-2|TRBV6-5
CASSYSGGRLTGELFF
TGTGCCAGCAGTTACTCGGGGGGGCGTCTTACCGGGGAGCTGTTTTTT
>NA|NA|TRBJ2-3|TRBV6-4
CASSEQAVPTDTQYF
TGTGCCAGCAGTGAACAGGCCGTACCCACAGATACGCAGTATTTT
>TRBD2|NA|TRBJ2-1|TRBV5-1
CASSLGSWGLAGGPDEQFF
TGCGCCAGCAGCTTGGGCTCCTGGGGACTAGCGGGAGGGCCGGATGAGCAGTTCTTC
>TRBD1|NA|TRBJ2-7|TRBV7-9
CASSFTGQGLYEQYF
TGTGCCAGCAGCTTTACGGGACAGGGCCTTTACGAGCAGTACTTC
>NA|NA|TRBJ1-3|TRBV5-8
CASSPRELSGNTIYF
TGTGCCAGCAGCCCCAGGGAACTCTCTGGAAACACCATATATTTT
>NA|NA|TRBJ1-2|TRBV6-6
CASRTTNYGYTF
TGTGCCAGCAGAACGACTAACTATGGCTACACCTTC
>NA|NA|TRBJ2-7|TRBV11-1
CASSFTGPDEQYF
TGTGCCAGCAGCTTCACAGGTCCTGACGAGCAGTACTTC
>NA|NA|TRBJ2-7|TRBV28
CASTRLTPYEQYF
TGTGCCAGCACCCGCTTGACCCCCTACGAGCAGTACTTC
>NA|once|TRBJ1-3|TRBV4-3
CASSQTTFSGNTIYF
TGCGCCAGCAGCCAGACCACGTTCTCTGGAAACACCATATATTTT
>NA|once|TRBJ2-7|TRBV9
CASSAQGEGEQYF
TGTGCCAGCAGCGCCCAGGGGGAGGGCGAGCAGTACTTC
>TRBD2|NA|TRBJ2-6|TRBV28
CASSLYGGAGANVLTF
TGTGCCAGCAGTTTATATGGGGGGGCTGGGGCCAACGTCCTGACTTTC
>NA|NA|TRBJ1-1|TRBV6-1
CASSEMMNTEAFF
TGTGCCAGCAGTGAAATGATGAACACTGAAGCTTTCTTT
>TRBD1|NA|TRBJ2-1|TRBV5-6
CASSRDRVNEQFF
TGTGCCAGCAGCCGGGACAGGGTCAATGAGCAGTTCTTC
>NA|NA|TRBJ1-1|TRBV18
CASSQGPKIGYTEAFF
TGTGCCAGCTCACAGGGACCCAAAATTGGGTACACTGAAGCTTTCTTT
>NA|NA|TRBJ1-1|TRBV2
CASSELGNTEAFF
TGTGCCAGCAGTGAATTGGGGAACACTGAAGCTTTCTTT
>TRBD2|NA|TRBJ2-5|TRBV7-2
CASSRGASGSFVRETQYF
TGTGCCAGCAGCCGGGGGGCTAGCGGGAGTTTTGTTCGAGAGACCCAGTACTTC
>NA|NA|TRBJ2-1|TRBV20-1
CSAEVDNEQFF
TGCAGTGCCGAGGTCGACAATGAGCAGTTCTTC
>TRBD1|NA|TRBJ2-3|TRBV5-4
CASSLEGTGTQYF
TGTGCCAGCAGCTTAGAGGGGACAGGTACGCAGTATTTT
>TRBD1|NA|TRBJ2-5|TRBV4-3
CASSQTGGRETQYF
TGCGCCAGCAGCCAGACAGGGGGCCGGGAGACCCAGTACTTC
>NA|NA|TRBJ2-3|TRBV4-3
CASSQETTDTQYF
TGCGCCAGCAGCCAAGAGACCACAGATACGCAGTATTTT
>NA|medium-sized|TRBJ2-7|TRBV7-6
CASSLGRSPYEQYF
TGTGCCAGCAGCTTGGGCCGCTCACCCTACGAGCAGTACTTC
>NA|NA|TRBJ2-5|TRBV7-2
CASSLVAGAPQETQYF
TGTGCCAGCAGCTTAGTGGCAGGGGCCCCCCAAGAGACCCAGTACTTC
>TRBD1|NA|TRBJ1-4|TRBV6-4
CASSRTGGSGEEKLFF
TGTGCCAGCAGTCGGACAGGGGGGTCGGGGGAGGAAAAACTGTTTTTT
>TRBD2|NA|TRBJ2-7|TRBV11-2
CASSLGRTSGILSYEQYF
TGTGCCAGCAGCTTAGGGCGGACTAGCGGGATTCTCTCCTACGAGCAGTACTTC
>TRBD2|NA|TRBJ2-7|TRBV7-6
CASSPEGGRAYEQYF
TGTGCCAGCAGCCCAGAGGGCGGGAGGGCATACGAGCAGTACTTC
>TRBD2|few|TRBJ2-1|TRBV5-1
CASSLPSGGSINEQFF
TGCGCCAGCAGCTTGCCTAGCGGGGGGTCTATCAATGAGCAGTTCTTC
>TRBD1|once|TRBJ2-1|TRBV19
CASSFRTGGIYEQFF
TGTGCCAGTAGTTTCCGGACAGGGGGAATCTATGAGCAGTTCTTC
>NA|NA|TRBJ2-5|TRBV2
CASSDGVGETQYF
TGTGCCAGCAGTGACGGGGTCGGGGAGACCCAGTACTTC
>NA|NA|TRBJ2-1|TRBV15
CATSREGQNEQFF
TGTGCCACCAGCAGAGAGGGACAAAATGAGCAGTTCTTC
>NA|NA|TRBJ2-5|TRBV4-3
CASSQDLHGETQYF
TGCGCCAGCAGCCAAGATCTACATGGGGAGACCCAGTACTTC